This is a list of T cell receptor beta chains from one sample in a study of OX40 agonist ivuxolimab in advanced cancers. TCRdb keeps only in-frame clones here, not all; method: immunoSEQ multiplex PCR. This sample carries 75,000 to 100,000 clones, under 90% of them seen once, and the ten largest clones take about 6%. Sequenced material: CD4+ or CD8+ T cells sorted from blood, taken in a trial of the OX40 agonist ivuxolimab. Every receptor here comes from an adult with an advanced solid tumor such as melanoma, head and neck, liver or kidney cancer. The CDR3 runs from the conserved cysteine through the conserved F or W. D genes are given only for firm matches. Expanded clones get a size class; other rows say once, few or many, or leave the size out.

j_call: TRBJ2-7
v_call: TRBV10-1
d_call: -
clone_size: -
cdr3_aa: CASSDSGGKIHEQYF
cdr3_nt: TGCGCCAGCAGTGACTCGGGCGGGAAGATCCACGAGCAGTACTTC

j_call: TRBJ2-3
v_call: TRBV5-1
d_call: TRBD2
clone_size: -
cdr3_aa: CASSPPAGGPTDTQYF
cdr3_nt: TGCGCCAGCAGCCCTCCCGCGGGAGGGCCCACAGATACGCAGTATTTT

j_call: TRBJ1-5
v_call: TRBV5-8
d_call: -
clone_size: -
cdr3_aa: CASSFGGFNQPQHF
cdr3_nt: TGTGCCAGCAGCTTCGGGGGGTTCAATCAGCCCCAGCATTTT

j_call: TRBJ2-7
v_call: TRBV29-1
d_call: TRBD1
clone_size: -
cdr3_aa: CSVRTGVSEQYF
cdr3_nt: TGCAGCGTTAGGACAGGGGTTTCCGAGCAGTACTTC

j_call: TRBJ1-2
v_call: TRBV29-1
d_call: TRBD1
clone_size: -
cdr3_aa: CSVDEQGAGSGYTF
cdr3_nt: TGCAGCGTCGACGAACAGGGGGCAGGAAGCGGCTACACCTTC

j_call: TRBJ2-5
v_call: TRBV2
d_call: -
clone_size: -
cdr3_aa: CASRSHQETQYF
cdr3_nt: TGTGCCAGCAGGTCGCACCAAGAGACCCAGTACTTC

j_call: TRBJ2-5
v_call: TRBV15
d_call: TRBD1
clone_size: -
cdr3_aa: CATSRDSTDRASPFQETQYF
cdr3_nt: TGTGCCACCAGCAGAGACTCGACGGACAGGGCTTCACCCTTCCAAGAGACCCAGTACTTC

j_call: TRBJ2-2
v_call: TRBV5-4
d_call: TRBD1
clone_size: -
cdr3_aa: CASSPGTDHYTGELFF
cdr3_nt: TGTGCCAGCAGCCCCGGGACAGATCACTACACCGGGGAGCTGTTTTTT

j_call: TRBJ2-1
v_call: TRBV7-4
d_call: TRBD2
clone_size: -
cdr3_aa: CASSGWCGTSGVCSYNEQFF
cdr3_nt: TGTGCCAGCAGCGGGTGGTGTGGAACTAGCGGGGTCTGCTCCTACAATGAGCAGTTCTTC

j_call: TRBJ2-7
v_call: TRBV7-2
d_call: -
clone_size: -
cdr3_aa: CASSLIRGASYEQYF
cdr3_nt: TGTGCCAGCAGCTTAATCCGGGGGGCGAGCTACGAGCAGTACTTC

j_call: TRBJ2-7
v_call: TRBV7-2
d_call: TRBD2
clone_size: -
cdr3_aa: CASSRQRTSGASYEQYF
cdr3_nt: TGTGCCAGCAGCCGACAGCGGACTAGCGGGGCTTCCTACGAGCAGTACTTC

j_call: TRBJ2-3
v_call: TRBV10-2
d_call: -
clone_size: -
cdr3_aa: CASSSTDTQYF
cdr3_nt: TGCGCCAGCAGCAGCACAGATACGCAGTATTTT

j_call: TRBJ2-3
v_call: TRBV5-1
d_call: TRBD2
clone_size: -
cdr3_aa: CASRSGTSADTQYF
cdr3_nt: TGCGCCAGCAGATCCGGGACTAGCGCAGATACGCAGTATTTT

j_call: TRBJ1-6
v_call: TRBV21-1
d_call: -
clone_size: -
cdr3_aa: CASSKRIRSNSPLHF
cdr3_nt: TGTGCCAGCAGCAAACGGATCAGATCCAATTCACCCCTCCACTTT

j_call: TRBJ1-1
v_call: TRBV29-1
d_call: -
clone_size: -
cdr3_aa: CSVEGTFRNTEAFF
cdr3_nt: TGCAGCGTTGAAGGGACTTTTCGGAACACTGAAGCTTTCTTT

j_call: TRBJ2-2
v_call: TRBV9
d_call: -
clone_size: few
cdr3_aa: CASSPSNTGELFF
cdr3_nt: TGTGCCAGCAGCCCTTCGAACACCGGGGAGCTGTTTTTT

j_call: TRBJ1-1
v_call: TRBV5-1
d_call: -
clone_size: -
cdr3_aa: CASSLVGGATEAFF
cdr3_nt: TGCGCCAGCAGCTTGGTTGGTGGGGCAACTGAAGCTTTCTTT

j_call: TRBJ2-2
v_call: TRBV11-1
d_call: TRBD2
clone_size: once
cdr3_aa: CASSPSSGKAGELFF
cdr3_nt: TGTGCCAGCAGCCCTTCTAGCGGGAAGGCCGGGGAGCTGTTTTTT

j_call: TRBJ2-7
v_call: TRBV12-2
d_call: -
clone_size: -
cdr3_aa: CASRLSKEEQYF
cdr3_nt: TGTGCAAGTCGCTTATCGAAAGAAGAGCAGTACTTC

j_call: TRBJ1-5
v_call: TRBV19
d_call: -
clone_size: -
cdr3_aa: CASSTLAFDSNQPQHF
cdr3_nt: TGTGCCAGTAGTACATTGGCTTTCGATAGCAATCAGCCCCAGCATTTT

j_call: TRBJ1-1
v_call: TRBV2
d_call: -
clone_size: -
cdr3_aa: CASLNTEAFF
cdr3_nt: TGTGCCAGCCTTAACACTGAAGCTTTCTTT

j_call: TRBJ2-7
v_call: TRBV10-3
d_call: -
clone_size: -
cdr3_aa: CAIRTEGYEQYF
cdr3_nt: TGTGCCATCAGGACAGAGGGTTACGAGCAGTACTTC

j_call: TRBJ2-7
v_call: TRBV30
d_call: TRBD1
clone_size: once
cdr3_aa: CAWSRTGGTYEQYF
cdr3_nt: TGTGCCTGGAGTCGTACAGGGGGAACCTACGAGCAGTACTTC

j_call: TRBJ2-3
v_call: TRBV19
d_call: TRBD1
clone_size: -
cdr3_aa: CASTETGGRDTQYF
cdr3_nt: TGTGCCAGTACCGAAACAGGGGGCAGAGATACGCAGTATTTT

j_call: TRBJ1-1
v_call: TRBV6-6
d_call: -
clone_size: -
cdr3_aa: CASRGTMNTEAFF
cdr3_nt: TGTGCCAGCAGAGGGACCATGAACACTGAAGCTTTCTTT

j_call: TRBJ1-3
v_call: TRBV4-1
d_call: -
clone_size: few
cdr3_aa: CASSQPTAPSGNTIYF
cdr3_nt: TGCGCCAGCAGCCAACCTACAGCGCCGTCGGGAAACACCATATATTTT

j_call: TRBJ1-1
v_call: TRBV12-5
d_call: TRBD1
clone_size: few
cdr3_aa: CASGLRTGGRSEAFF
cdr3_nt: TGTGCTAGTGGTCTCCGGACAGGGGGAAGGTCTGAAGCTTTCTTT

j_call: TRBJ1-2
v_call: TRBV5-1
d_call: -
clone_size: once
cdr3_aa: CASSFIGDYGYTF
cdr3_nt: TGCGCCAGCAGCTTCATCGGAGACTATGGCTACACCTTC

j_call: TRBJ1-4
v_call: TRBV30
d_call: -
clone_size: -
cdr3_aa: CAWSIGQRPPEKLFF
cdr3_nt: TGTGCCTGGAGTATAGGACAGCGCCCTCCTGAAAAACTGTTTTTT

j_call: TRBJ2-3
v_call: TRBV6-6
d_call: -
clone_size: once
cdr3_aa: CASSYGLSDGNTQYF
cdr3_nt: TGTGCCAGCAGTTACGGTTTATCGGACGGCAATACGCAGTATTTT

j_call: TRBJ1-1
v_call: TRBV6-6
d_call: -
clone_size: -
cdr3_aa: CASSYGGGTEAFF
cdr3_nt: TGTGCCAGCAGTTACGGTGGCGGGACTGAAGCTTTCTTT

j_call: TRBJ2-7
v_call: TRBV6-5
d_call: TRBD1
clone_size: -
cdr3_aa: CASRQGQAIRGQYF
cdr3_nt: TGTGCCAGCAGGCAGGGACAGGCAATACGAGGGCAGTACTTC

j_call: TRBJ1-2
v_call: TRBV6-5
d_call: -
clone_size: -
cdr3_aa: CASSSAYGYTF
cdr3_nt: TGTGCCAGCAGTTCCGCTTATGGCTACACCTTC

j_call: TRBJ1-2
v_call: TRBV4-2
d_call: -
clone_size: few
cdr3_aa: CASSQAIRDSRSYTF
cdr3_nt: TGTGCCAGCAGCCAGGCCATTAGGGATAGTAGAAGCTACACCTTC